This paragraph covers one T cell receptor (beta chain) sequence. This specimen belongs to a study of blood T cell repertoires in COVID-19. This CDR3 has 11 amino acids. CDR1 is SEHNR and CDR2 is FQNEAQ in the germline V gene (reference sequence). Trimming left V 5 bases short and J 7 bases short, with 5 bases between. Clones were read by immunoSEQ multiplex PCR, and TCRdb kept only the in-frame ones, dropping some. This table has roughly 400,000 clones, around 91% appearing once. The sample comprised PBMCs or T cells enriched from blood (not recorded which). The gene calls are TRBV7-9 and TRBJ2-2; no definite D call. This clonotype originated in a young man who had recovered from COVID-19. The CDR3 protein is CASSEDGELFF. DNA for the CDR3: TGTGCCAGCAGCGAGGACGGGGAGCTGTTTTTT.